This TCR beta chain emerged from a study of T cells in Graves' hyperthyroidism and ophthalmopathy. The study, taken as a whole, reports: The blood repertoire included most of the expanded thyroid clonotypes above 0.001.

V lost 4 bases to trimming and J lost 2 bases, with 8 bases between them. This CDR3 region has 13 residues. Exclusion of patients followed from uncontrolled infection, other autoimmune disease, pregnancy or lactation. Thyroid ultrasound and orbital computed tomography, with clinical symptoms and serum thyroxine and TRAb, informed diagnoses. The PBMCs studied were ones that came from about 9.9 ml fresh peripheral blood. This clonotype has a count of ten or more. The antigen remains undetermined. Amplification of TCR beta CDR3 regions was performed using RNA transcripts as template. The HTBI primer set drove a first-round RT-PCR of the TCR CDR3. TCRdb used MiXCR to reprocess the multiplex PCR reads, holding one entry per CDR3 protein. The table has around 280,000 distinct CDR3 sequences, around 13% seen once.

The genes are TRBV12-3 or TRBV12-4 and TRBJ2-5; D uncertain. The sequence derives from a woman in her 40s with Graves' hyperthyroidism. The specimen sequenced was blood. This CDR3 reads CASSSVIQETQYF. CDR3 coding DNA: TGTGCCAGCAGTTCCGTGATACAAGAGACCCAGTACTTC.